Listed below are T cell receptor beta chains from one sample, sequenced in a study of blood T cell repertoires in COVID-19. Some clones are missing from TCRdb's copy, which holds only in-frame ones; the method was immunoSEQ multiplex PCR. The sample shows 150,000 or so clones, over 75% of them seen only once. Source material: peripheral blood. The receptors shown here come from a man in his 60s with active or convalescent COVID-19. Both conserved end residues are part of each CDR3. Fields, in order: D gene, clone size, J gene, V gene, CDR3 DNA, CDR3 protein. A D gene is named only where the DNA matches it firmly. Size is omitted from some rows. Given values are once, few, many or a class for expanded clones.

TRBD1 NA TRBJ2-3 TRBV6-2/TRBV6-3 TGTGCCAGCAGTTACGAGTTGGGACAGGGTAACACAGATACGCAGTATTTT CASSYELGQGNTDTQYF
TRBD2 NA TRBJ2-1 TRBV6-4 TGTGCCAGCAGTGACTCGAGGCGGAGCGGGAGGCCCAGCTCCTACAATGAGCAGTTCTTC CASSDSRRSGRPSSYNEQFF
NA NA TRBJ2-3 TRBV19 TGTGCCAGTAGCTTACGTGGCGGGAACACAGATACGCAGTATTTT CASSLRGGNTDTQYF
NA NA TRBJ2-3 TRBV4-1 TGCGCCAGCAGCCAAGAATTGGGAGGGGGGGTAGTCACAGATACGCAGTATTTT CASSQELGGGVVTDTQYF
TRBD1 NA TRBJ2-7 TRBV18 TGTGCCAGCTCACTCCCCACGGGACAGGGGAGCGAGCAGTACTTC CASSLPTGQGSEQYF
NA NA TRBJ2-5 TRBV11-2 TGTGCCAGCAGCCAACAAGAGACCCAGTACTTC CASSQQETQYF
NA NA TRBJ1-5 TRBV24-1 TGTGCCACCAGTAGCAGGTTTGGGCAGCCCCAGCATTTT CATSSRFGQPQHF
NA NA TRBJ2-7 TRBV12-2 TGTGCAAGTCGCCGCCCAACCCCTAACTTCCTTCAATGCGAGCAGTACTTC CASRRPTPNFLQCEQYF
TRBD2 NA TRBJ2-7 TRBV28 TGTGCCAGCACCCGATGGGAGGGAAAGTACGAGCAGTACTTC CASTRWEGKYEQYF
TRBD1 NA TRBJ1-2 TRBV25-1 TGTGCCAGCAGCTCCCCAGGGGGTCCTAACTATGGCTACACCTTC CASSSPGGPNYGYTF
NA NA TRBJ2-3 TRBV19 TGTGCCAGTAGTGCCAGGAGGGCAGATACGCAGTATTTT CASSARRADTQYF
NA NA TRBJ2-2 TRBV7-3 TGTGCCAGCAGCCTGACTCGGATAACGAACACCGGGGAGCTGTTTTTT CASSLTRITNTGELFF
NA NA TRBJ2-7 TRBV7-8 TGTGCCAGCAGCTTAGGGCTACAGGGAATCTACGAGCAGTACTTC CASSLGLQGIYEQYF
TRBD2 NA TRBJ2-1 TRBV24-1 TGTGCCACCAGTGGGGCTAGCGGATACTACAATGAGCAGTTCTTC CATSGASGYYNEQFF
TRBD2 NA TRBJ2-5 TRBV5-1 TGCGCCAGCAGCTTGGCTCCTGGAGCGGGAGGGGAGACCCAGTACTTC CASSLAPGAGGETQYF
NA NA TRBJ1-1 TRBV18 TGTGCCAGCTTTGGGGGCCTAAGGACTGAAGCTTTCTTT CASFGGLRTEAFF
NA NA TRBJ2-7 TRBV6-2/TRBV6-3 TGTGCCAGCAGTTTGAGGGAGCTCATCTCCTACGAGCAGTACTTC CASSLRELISYEQYF
TRBD2 NA TRBJ2-5 TRBV9 TGTGCCAGCAGCATTTCGACTAGCTTAGAGACCCAGTACTTC CASSISTSLETQYF
TRBD1 NA TRBJ1-5 TRBV6-5 TGTGCCAGTCAAGGGGGCCCCAATCAGCCCCAGCATTTT CASQGGPNQPQHF
TRBD2 once TRBJ2-3 TRBV7-3 TGTGCCAGCAGCTTAACGTCGGCGGGAGTTGGTGAAGATACGCAGTATTTT CASSLTSAGVGEDTQYF
NA NA TRBJ1-1 TRBV9 TGTGCCAGCAGCGTTCAGCCGGGGTCAGGCACTGAAGCTTTCTTT CASSVQPGSGTEAFF
NA NA TRBJ2-2 TRBV6-2/TRBV6-3 TGTGCCAGCAGTCCCCTAACAGGGATCCTCACCGGGGAGCTGTTTTTT CASSPLTGILTGELFF
NA NA TRBJ1-1 TRBV3-1/TRBV3-2 TGTGCCAGCAGCCAAGAGGGCTTTGAAGCTTTCTTT CASSQEGFEAFF
TRBD2 NA TRBJ2-5 TRBV6-2/TRBV6-3 TGTGCCAGCAGTTTCCCAGGGAGGGCTATGGGGGAGACCCAGTACTTC CASSFPGRAMGETQYF
NA NA TRBJ2-7 TRBV6-2/TRBV6-3 TGTGCCAGCAGTTACTTACTAGAGGAGCAGTACTTC CASSYLLEEQYF
TRBD2 NA TRBJ2-3 TRBV7-2 TGTGCCAGCAGCCGGACTAGCGGGAGCCCAGATACGCAGTATTTT CASSRTSGSPDTQYF
NA NA TRBJ1-5 TRBV19 TGTGCCAGTAGTAACCGCGGGGGGCCCCAGCATTTT CASSNRGGPQHF
TRBD1 NA TRBJ2-3 TRBV6-5 TGTGCCAGCGGTACAGGGGGCGTTCCAGATACGCAGTATTTT CASGTGGVPDTQYF
NA NA TRBJ2-3 TRBV6-4 TGTGCCAGCAGTGATCCCGAAGCTAGGGGAAGCACAGATACGCAGTATTTT CASSDPEARGSTDTQYF
TRBD1 NA TRBJ1-2 TRBV12-3/TRBV12-4 TGTGCCAGCAGTCGGGACAGGAACTATGGCTACACCTTC CASSRDRNYGYTF
NA NA TRBJ1-6 TRBV18 TGTGCCAGCTCACCAGGATTGGAGGGATCACCCCTCCACTTT CASSPGLEGSPLHF
NA NA TRBJ1-6 TRBV2 TGTGCCAGCAGTGGGATCCTGAAAACAGGGATTAGGGATAATTCACCCCTCCACTTT CASSGILKTGIRDNSPLHF
NA NA TRBJ1-4 TRBV15 TGTGCCACCAGCAGAGATGGGACAAGGACTAATGAAAAACTGTTTTTT CATSRDGTRTNEKLFF
NA NA TRBJ2-4 TRBV7-8 TGTGCCAGCAGCGCCACGCCCGGGAAAGACATTCAGTACTTC CASSATPGKDIQYF
NA few TRBJ2-7 TRBV5-1 TGCGCCAGCAGCCTACGGGGCGAGCAGTACTTC CASSLRGEQYF
TRBD1 NA TRBJ1-1 TRBV28 TGTGCCAGCAGTCGCCATGGGACAGGGAACACTGAAGCTTTCTTT CASSRHGTGNTEAFF
NA NA TRBJ2-2 TRBV12-3/TRBV12-4 TGTGCCAGTTCAGGGCCCGGGGAGCTGTTTTTT CASSGPGELFF
NA NA TRBJ1-4 TRBV19 TGTGCCAGTAGTAGTTCGTGGAGGGCGAATGAAAAACTGTTTTTT CASSSSWRANEKLFF
NA NA TRBJ1-1 TRBV27 TGTGCCAGCAGTTTAGGGGGGGGGACTGAAGCTTTCTTT CASSLGGGTEAFF
TRBD1 NA TRBJ2-1 TRBV7-9 TGTGCCAGCAGCTTGACAGGGAACAATGAGCAGTTCTTC CASSLTGNNEQFF
NA NA TRBJ1-5 TRBV12-3/TRBV12-4 TGTGCCAGCAACCCCGGGACACGGGGGCCCCAGCATTTT CASNPGTRGPQHF
TRBD1 NA TRBJ2-3 TRBV28 TGTGCCAGCAGTCCACCGGGACAGGGTCTAACGCAGTATTTT CASSPPGQGLTQYF
TRBD1 NA TRBJ1-5 TRBV6-1 TGTGCCAGCAGTGAGAACCAGGGGGGTGCTCAGCCCCAGCATTTT CASSENQGGAQPQHF
TRBD2 NA TRBJ2-3 TRBV7-2 TGTGCCAGCAGCGCAGGCGGGACTAATCCAGATACGCAGTATTTT CASSAGGTNPDTQYF
NA NA TRBJ1-2 TRBV29-1 TGCAGCGTTGAGGAAGGAGGGCTTCCCCCTAACTATGGCTACACCTTC CSVEEGGLPPNYGYTF
TRBD2 NA TRBJ2-3 TRBV2 TGTGCCAGCAGTGTCGATAGCGGGAGCCCAGATACGCAGTATTTT CASSVDSGSPDTQYF
TRBD1 NA TRBJ2-1 TRBV18 TGTGCCAGCTCCCCTGCGACAGGGACCTACAATGAGCAGTTCTTC CASSPATGTYNEQFF
TRBD1 NA TRBJ2-2 TRBV29-1 TGCAGCGTTACAATTACAGGGGGCGGGGAGCTGTTTTTT CSVTITGGGELFF
TRBD1 NA TRBJ2-1 TRBV6-2/TRBV6-3 TGTGCCAGCAGTCCCGGGACAGGGGTTCTTGAGCAGTTCTTC CASSPGTGVLEQFF
TRBD2 NA TRBJ2-7 TRBV27 TGTGCCAGCAGCCCATCCGATGCGGGAGGAAGGGAGCAGTACTTC CASSPSDAGGREQYF
NA NA TRBJ1-2 TRBV12-3/TRBV12-4 TGTGCCAGCAGCCGAGCGGTGGAGGGCTACACCTTC CASSRAVEGYTF
TRBD1 few TRBJ2-5 TRBV5-5 TGTGCCAGCAGCTTGGTCACAGGGGGGATTGAGACCCAGTACTTC CASSLVTGGIETQYF
NA NA TRBJ2-1 TRBV12-3/TRBV12-4 TGTGCCAGCATGAGCGGGTGGGAGCAGTTCTTC CASMSGWEQFF
TRBD1 NA TRBJ2-5 TRBV5-1 TGCGCCAGCGGCTTGAGGGGGGGACAGGGCTATGAGACCCAGTACTTC CASGLRGGQGYETQYF